The 8 T cell receptor beta chains given below trace back to one sample, sequenced in a study of blood T cells in healthy people across ages. For the second PCR, which ran for roughly 7 to 11 cycles, a sample-barcoded 5' primer and a J-beta primer mix were used. TCRdb re-derived calls from the 5' RACE reads in MiXCR, one entry per CDR3 protein. The table includes about 1,600,000 distinct CDR3 sequences, roughly 40% detected once. The sequenced sample was blood. All receptors come from a woman in her late teens or twenties in good health.

The genes are TRBV29-1 and TRBJ1-2, with D tentatively TRBD1 (5 bases). Germline values: CDR1 SQVTM, CDR2 ANQGSEA. V dropped 3 bases and J dropped 8 bases, with 19 bases sitting between them. The CDR3 has 14 residues. CDR3 sequence: CSVDGAKGRKGYTF. CDR3 DNA: TGCAGCGTTGATGGGGCGAAGGGGCGAAAGGGCTACACCTTC.

This clonotype was found a few times. The chain combines TRBV20-1 with TRBJ2-1, with D possibly being TRBD2 (6 bases). Trimming stripped 6 bases from V and 6 bases from J, with 18 bases between. The CDR3 totals 14 residues. Germline V gene lookup returns CDR1 DFQATT and CDR2 SNEGSKA (reference sequence). The CDR3 DNA reads as TGCAGTGCCAGTGCAACACGGGGGTCCAATGAGCAGTTCTTC. Translation gives CSASATRGSNEQFF.

J is TRBJ2-7 and V is TRBV27, with D possibly TRBD1 on 5 matching bases. Trimming stripped 8 bases from V and 7 bases from J, with 21 bases between. Germline-derived CDR1 and CDR2 are MNHEY and SMNVEV (reference sequence). CDR3 length: 14 residues. CDR3 nucleotide sequence: TGTGCCAGCGAGGCCCACCAGGGATACAATGAGCAGTACTTC. It codes for CASEAHQGYNEQYF.

A few counts support this clonotype. CDR3 in DNA: TGCAGTGCGTTGGGTCTGTCCTACAATGAGCAGTTCTTC. The encoded protein is CSALGLSYNEQFF. This chain joins TRBV20-1 and TRBJ2-1, with D unresolved. Trimming left V 6 bases short and J 1 base short, with 10 bases between. This CDR3 is 13 amino acids long. The germline V gene has CDR1 DFQATT and CDR2 SNEGSKA (reference sequence).

The gene calls are TRBV7-2 and TRBJ2-3; D is unresolved. V lost 1 base, J lost 2 bases, and 16 bases lay in between. CDR1 and CDR2 (germline): SGHTA, FQGNSA. The CDR3 extends over 17 amino acids. Here the CDR3 reads CASSLDSTSIFTDTQYF. CDR3 in DNA: TGTGCCAGCAGCTTAGATAGCACCAGCATCTTCACAGATACGCAGTATTTT. Full variable domain (missing parts from reference TRBV7-2 and TRBJ2-3): GAGVSQSPSNKVTEKGKDVELRCDPISGHTALYWYRQSLGQGLEFLIYFQGNSAPDKSGLPSDRFSAERTGGSVSTLTIQRTQQEDSAVYLCASSLDSTSIFTDTQYFGPGTRLTVL.

A note on this clonotype: Germline and junction disagree at one end, which may indicate a read error. The rearrangement links TRBV27 to TRBJ2-7; TRBD2 matches at 8 bases. The CDR3 covers 15 residues. CDR1 MNHEY and CDR2 SMNVEV come from the germline V gene (reference sequence). The CDR3 here is CASSPYGTSSVEQYF. The CDR3 DNA sequence: TGTGCTAGCAGTCCATACGGGACTAGTAGCGTCGAGCAGTACTTC.

This chain joins TRBV11-1 and TRBJ2-1, with TRBD1 matching over 7 bases. The CDR3 is 13 residues long. Unmatched junction bases numbered 8, after V lost 6 bases and J lost 9 bases. CDR1 is SGHAT, CDR2 FQDESV, per germline (reference sequence). The CDR3 loop is CASSTGTVGEQFF. DNA for the CDR3: TGTGCCAGCAGTACGGGGACAGTGGGTGAGCAGTTCTTC.

This clonotype was counted ten times or more. The chain employs TRBV24-1 and TRBJ2-1; D is unclear. CDR1 and CDR2 from the germline V gene are KGHDR and SFDVKD. The V end was cut by 0 bases, the J end by 10 bases, with 9 bases between. This CDR3 region has 13 residues. CDR3: CATSDLRVREQFF. The CDR3 DNA reads as TGTGCCACCAGTGATTTGAGAGTCCGAGAGCAGTTCTTC.